This T cell receptor (beta chain) was identified during a study of CD8+CD57+ T cells in acquired aplastic anemia. Study results and limitations: Patients and controls shared twenty-nine CD8+ CDR3 sequences. Controls did not differ significantly from patients in CD8+ Simpson's diversity.

Concerning this clonotype itself: Its antigen is unidentified.

The use of genomic DNA as template underpinned the TCR beta VDJ and CDR3 profiling. In TCRdb, the reads were re-called with MiXCR into one record per CDR3 protein. The sample contains hundreds of thousands of distinct CDR3 sequences, 40% to 50% of which appear only once. All patients picked for sequencing had shown, by flow cytometry, an expansion of CD8+CD57+ cells. Everyone among the patients had severe acquired aplastic anemia. This CDR3 is built from 15 residues. With 7 bases clipped from V and 4 bases from J, the junction kept 9 bases outside the gene matches. Germline CDR1 reads DFQATT; CDR2 reads SNEGSKA (reference sequence).

The chain is built from TRBV20-1 and TRBJ2-7, with 14 bases matching TRBD2. The origin of this receptor is a human donor with aplastic anemia. Sequencing input: sorted CD4+, CD8+, or CD8+CD57+ T cells (not recorded which) from PBMCs. The CDR3 sequence: CSGVTSGRERYEQYF. In DNA form, the CDR3 reads TGCAGTGGGGTGACTAGCGGGAGGGAGAGGTACGAGCAGTACTTC.